This passage covers 23 T cell receptor beta chains from one sample sequenced in a study of technical replicates of blood from a handful of donors. Measured with immunoSEQ multiplex PCR; TCRdb has only the in-frame clones, and not every one. The table includes about 76,000 clones, 90% to 95% detected once. The sequenced material came from T cells isolated from PBMCs. Receptor source: a human donor in good health.

The chain employs TRBV5-1 and TRBJ2-1; no clear D gene. The CDR3 totals 14 residues. Germline CDR1 and CDR2: SGHRS and YFSETQ. V was cut by 5 bases and J by 2 bases, with 11 bases left in between. The CDR3 is CASRWSAAYNEQFF. The DNA of the CDR3 is TGCGCCAGCAGATGGAGCGCGGCCTACAATGAGCAGTTCTTC.

V is TRBV10-3 and J is TRBJ2-5, with 7 bases aligning to TRBD1. V lost 10 bases, J lost 2 bases, and 10 bases stayed unmatched. The CDR3 runs 14 residues. Germline V CDR1 and CDR2: ENHRY, SYGVKD. As DNA, the CDR3 is TGTGCCACCCAAGGACAGGTGCCACAAGAGACCCAGTACTTC. Amino acid sequence: CATQGQVPQETQYF.

The J gene is TRBJ1-2, the V gene TRBV27; D is perhaps TRBD1 (6 bases). This CDR3 is built from 16 residues. Germline V CDR1 and CDR2: MNHEY, SMNVEV (reference sequence). V lost 0 bases to trimming and J lost 6 bases, with 17 bases between them. The CDR3 reads CASSLSILTGMDGYTF. The CDR3 DNA reads TGTGCCAGCAGTTTATCGATACTAACAGGGATGGATGGCTACACCTTC.

The rearrangement joins TRBV2 to TRBJ1-1; no firm D call. V shed 5 bases and J shed 1 base, with 8 bases lying between them. The CDR3 totals 13 residues. Germline V gene data show CDR1 as SNHLY and CDR2 as FYNNEI. The CDR3 nucleotides read TGTGCCAGCAGTTTGGGCCCGAACACTGAAGCTTTCTTT. Encoded protein: CASSLGPNTEAFF.

The CDR3 reads CASSFFGRDTNTGELFF. The CDR3 nucleotides read TGTGCCAGCAGTTTTTTCGGGCGGGATACGAACACCGGGGAGCTGTTTTTT. The genes are TRBV27 and TRBJ2-2; possible D gene TRBD2, 6 bases. The ends were cut back, 3 bases at V and 0 bases at J, with 14 bases in the middle. The germline V gene has CDR1 MNHEY and CDR2 SMNVEV (reference sequence). CDR3 length: 17 residues.

This chain connects TRBV10-2 to TRBJ1-1, with 7 bases that match TRBD1. V lost 0 bases and J lost 5; bases outside the gene matches: 6. The CDR3 has 15 residues. Germline lookup yields CDR1 WSHSY and CDR2 SAAADI. Written as DNA, the CDR3 is TGCGCCAGCAGTGAGTCAGACAGGGATGGGACTGAAGCTTTCTTT. Translated, it gives CASSESDRDGTEAFF.

This clone has a handful of counts. The V call is TRBV4-1, the J call TRBJ1-1; possible D gene TRBD1, 5 bases. The CDR3 extends over 16 amino acids. The germline V and J ends were trimmed by 0 bases and 4 bases, with 15 bases remaining between them. Germline loops: CDR1 MGHRA, CDR2 YSYEKL. Here the CDR3 reads CASSQDGPAGTTEAFF. The DNA for the CDR3 is TGCGCCAGCAGCCAAGATGGTCCGGCGGGGACCACTGAAGCTTTCTTT.

The genes are TRBV11-2 and TRBJ2-1, with 7 bases aligning to TRBD1. The germline gives CDR1 SGHAT, CDR2 FQNNGV. J gave up 9 bases and V 3 bases, and 8 bases lay outside the gene matches. This CDR3 contains 14 residues. The CDR3 bases are TGTGCCAGCAGCTTCGACGACAGGGACGGTGAGCAGTTCTTC. It encodes CASSFDDRDGEQFF.

The gene calls are TRBV5-4 and TRBJ2-7; D gene ambiguous. Germline CDR1 SGHNT, CDR2 YYREEE (reference sequence). CDR3 length equals 15 residues. V lost 4 bases, J lost 1 base, and 15 bases lay in between. The CDR3 spells CASSPHLAESYEQYF. CDR3 coding DNA: TGTGCCAGCAGCCCCCACCTGGCGGAGTCCTACGAGCAGTACTTC.

The chain has TRBV5-1 and TRBJ1-1; 7 bases line up with TRBD1. CDR3 length: 16 amino acids. Germline loops: CDR1 SGHRS, CDR2 YFSETQ. With V trimmed by 4 bases and J by 6 bases, 15 bases remained unmatched. CDR3 bases: TGCGCCAGCAGCGGGGCATTGACAGGGTATTACGCTGAAGCTTTCTTT. It translates to CASSGALTGYYAEAFF.

The CDR3 DNA sequence: TGTGCTAGTGGTTTCGGGAGCACTGAAGCTTTCTTT. Translation gives CASGFGSTEAFF. The rearrangement links TRBV12-5 to TRBJ1-1; D unclear. The germline CDR1 and CDR2 sequences are LGHNT and FRNRAP. Trimming took 3 bases from V and 4 from J, leaving 6 bases between them. The length of the CDR3 is 12 residues.

The chain has TRBV28 and TRBJ2-5, with 10 bases matching TRBD1. Germline V lookup: CDR1 MDHEN, CDR2 SYDVKM. V shed 2 bases and J 5 bases; nucleotides not matched to a gene: 8. The CDR3 covers 16 residues. The CDR3 DNA is TGTGCCAGCAGTTTACGTGACAGGGGGCTTCGGGAGACCCAGTACTTC. Protein sequence: CASSLRDRGLRETQYF.

The V and J genes are TRBV5-1 and TRBJ1-2; perhaps TRBD1 as D (5 bases). The CDR3 runs 14 residues. CDR1 and CDR2 from the germline V gene are SGHRS and YFSETQ. Trimming took off 6 bases at V and 8 bases at J, with 20 bases between the two ends. For the CDR3, the DNA is TGCGCCAGCACCTCCATGGGAGGTGGGGACGGCTACACCTTC. Translating it yields CASTSMGGGDGYTF.

J is TRBJ1-2 and V is TRBV2; 9 positions agree with TRBD1. V shed 6 bases and J 7 bases; nucleotides not matched to a gene: 12. The CDR3 consists of 15 residues. Germline lookup yields CDR1 SNHLY and CDR2 FYNNEI. The CDR3 loop is CASSPRDRVARGYTF. In DNA, the CDR3 is TGTGCCAGCAGCCCTCGGGACAGGGTAGCCCGTGGCTACACCTTC.

The rearrangement links TRBV7-7 to TRBJ2-1; a possible D gene is TRBD1 (6 bases). The CDR3 is 15 amino acids. V lost 2 bases and J lost 5, with 13 bases in between. In germline, CDR1 is SSHAT, CDR2 FNYEAQ (reference sequence). CDR3 loop: CASSLTPGENNEQFF. CDR3 nucleotides: TGTGCCAGCAGCTTAACCCCAGGGGAGAACAATGAGCAGTTCTTC.

The chain recombines TRBV19 with TRBJ2-1, with D perhaps matching TRBD2 (6 bases). Trimming stripped 2 bases from V and 8 bases from J, with 13 bases between. Germline V gene sequence: CDR1 LNHDA, CDR2 SQIVND (reference sequence). The CDR3 is 14 amino acids. CDR3 nucleotide sequence: TGTGCCAGTAGTATAAGGGCTAGCGACGATGAGCAGTTCTTC. Amino acid sequence: CASSIRASDDEQFF.

This clone was recorded only once. The CDR3 spells CASSYQAGYEQYF. CDR3 coding DNA: TGTGCCAGCAGTTACCAAGCGGGGTACGAGCAGTACTTC. V is TRBV6-5 and J is TRBJ2-7; 7 nucleotides match TRBD2. Trimming at V came to 2 bases and at J to 4 bases, leaving 2 bases not matched to a gene. The CDR3 has 13 amino acids. Germline CDR1 and CDR2: MNHEY and SVGAGI.

The rearrangement links TRBV4-1 to TRBJ2-2; 8 bases are a match to TRBD1. V shed 1 base and J 6 bases; nucleotides not matched to a gene: 4. CDR3 size: 15 residues. CDR1 and CDR2 from the germline V gene are MGHRA and YSYEKL. CDR3 bases: TGCGCCAGCAGCCAAGGGATCAGGGGGCCCGGGGAGCTGTTTTTT. Protein: CASSQGIRGPGELFF.

The chain links TRBV2 to TRBJ2-1; TRBD2 matches 14 bases. Germline CDR1 is SNHLY and CDR2 is FYNNEI. The V and J ends lost 1 base and 9 bases, in that order; junction bases with no gene match: 2. The CDR3 has 15 residues. CDR3 in amino acids: CASSEGLAGGAEQFF. Here the CDR3 DNA reads TGTGCCAGCAGTGAAGGACTAGCGGGAGGGGCTGAGCAGTTCTTC. Based on the CDR3 plus reference TRBV2 and TRBJ2-1, the full variable domain is EPEVTQTPSHQVTQMGQEVILRCVPISNHLYFYWYRQILGQKVEFLVSFYNNEISEKSEIFDDQFSVERPDGSNFTLKIRSTKLEDSAMYFCASSEGLAGGAEQFFGPGTRLTVL.

The V gene is TRBV5-6, the J gene TRBJ1-2; D unresolved. This CDR3 has 13 residues. Germline V gives CDR1 SGHDT, CDR2 YYEEEE. Trimming removed 0 bases at V and 6 bases at J, with 9 bases between. Here the CDR3 reads CASSLVSRDGYTF. DNA for the CDR3: TGTGCCAGCAGCTTGGTATCACGGGATGGCTACACCTTC.

The gene calls are TRBV19 and TRBJ1-6, with 9 bases identical to TRBD1. With 6 bases clipped from V and 7 bases from J, the junction kept 4 bases outside the gene matches. The CDR3 contains 14 residues. CDR1 is LNHDA, CDR2 SQIVND, per germline (reference sequence). The CDR3 loop is CASSVGQGNSPLHF. The CDR3, as DNA: TGTGCCAGTAGCGTGGGACAGGGAAATTCACCCCTCCACTTT.

The chain uses TRBV5-1 and TRBJ2-3; TRBD2 aligns across 8 bases. CDR3 length: 15 amino acids. V shed 3 bases, J shed 4 bases, and the junction held 7 bases outside the gene matches. The germline CDR1 and CDR2 sequences are SGHRS and YFSETQ. In DNA form, the CDR3 reads TGCGCCAGCAGCTCGGGAGCGGGAGTCCCAGATACGCAGTATTTT. It translates to CASSSGAGVPDTQYF. Full variable domain (missing parts from reference TRBV5-1 and TRBJ2-3): KAGVTQTPRYLIKTRGQQVTLSCSPISGHRSVSWYQQTPGQGLQFLFEYFSETQRNKGNFPGRFSGRQFSNSRSEMNVSTLELGDSALYLCASSSGAGVPDTQYFGPGTRLTVL.

The CDR3 spells CASSSRDTELTGELFF. The DNA of the CDR3 is TGTGCCAGCAGCTCCCGGGACACAGAACTCACCGGGGAGCTGTTTTTT. This chain connects TRBV9 to TRBJ2-2, with D possibly being TRBD1 (6 bases). The V end was cut by 4 bases, the J end by 4 bases, with 17 bases between. Germline values: CDR1 SGDLS, CDR2 YYNGEE. The CDR3 consists of 16 residues.